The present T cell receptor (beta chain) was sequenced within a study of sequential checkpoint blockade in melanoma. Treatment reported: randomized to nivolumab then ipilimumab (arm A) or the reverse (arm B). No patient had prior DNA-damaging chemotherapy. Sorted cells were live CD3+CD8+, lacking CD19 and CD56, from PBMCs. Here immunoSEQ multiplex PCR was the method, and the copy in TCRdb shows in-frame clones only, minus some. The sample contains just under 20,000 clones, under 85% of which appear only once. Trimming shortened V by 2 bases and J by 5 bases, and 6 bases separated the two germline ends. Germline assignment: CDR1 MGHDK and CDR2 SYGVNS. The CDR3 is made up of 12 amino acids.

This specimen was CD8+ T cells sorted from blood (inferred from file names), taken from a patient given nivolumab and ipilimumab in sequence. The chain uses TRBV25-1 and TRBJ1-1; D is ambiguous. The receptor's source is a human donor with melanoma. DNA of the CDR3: TGTGCCAGCAGTGAACCCAATACTGAAGCTTTCTTT. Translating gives CASSEPNTEAFF.